This T cell receptor (beta chain) was recorded in a study of early stage breast cancer tumors. General study results and limits: Functional markers like CD4, CD8 and FOXP3 were missed in bulk sequencing. Blood repertoires resembled normal breast more than tumor.

V was pared by 3 bases and J by 1 base, with 7 bases of the junction left unmatched. Germline loops: CDR1 SGDLS, CDR2 YYNGEE. The CDR3 totals 16 residues. Note on this clone: Its antigen is as yet unknown.

Each sample had two DNA replicates, approximately 0.52 ug blood or around 1.6 ug tissue. The data were produced by immunoSEQ multiplex PCR, yet TCRdb's version contains in-frame clones alone and is incomplete. Of tens of thousands of clones in the sample, around four fifths were seen once. This clonotype was sampled from a person between 55 and 69 years old with breast cancer. The sequenced sample consisted of blood. This chain joins TRBV9 and TRBJ2-7, with 10 bases fitting TRBD1. The CDR3 region is CASSAGSGQGSYEQYF. The CDR3 DNA reads TGTGCCAGCAGCGCGGGCTCGGGACAGGGGTCCTACGAGCAGTACTTC.